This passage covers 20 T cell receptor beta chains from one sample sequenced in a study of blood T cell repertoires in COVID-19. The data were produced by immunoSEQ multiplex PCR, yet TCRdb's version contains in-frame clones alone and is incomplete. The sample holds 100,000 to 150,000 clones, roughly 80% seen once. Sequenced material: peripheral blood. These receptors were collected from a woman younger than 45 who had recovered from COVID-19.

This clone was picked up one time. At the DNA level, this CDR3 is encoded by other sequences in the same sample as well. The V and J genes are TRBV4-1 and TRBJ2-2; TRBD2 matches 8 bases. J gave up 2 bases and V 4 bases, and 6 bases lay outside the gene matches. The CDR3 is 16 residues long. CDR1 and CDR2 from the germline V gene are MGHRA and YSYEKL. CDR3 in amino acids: CASSPTGTSNTGELFF. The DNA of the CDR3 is TGCGCCAGCAGCCCAACCGGGACTAGTAACACCGGGGAGCTGTTTTTT.

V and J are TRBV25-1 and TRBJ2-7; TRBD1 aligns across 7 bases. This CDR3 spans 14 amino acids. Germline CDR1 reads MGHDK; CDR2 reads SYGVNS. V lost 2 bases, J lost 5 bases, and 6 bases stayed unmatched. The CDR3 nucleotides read TGTGCCAGCAGTGAACTAGGGGGCCCGCACGAGCAGTACTTC. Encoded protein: CASSELGGPHEQYF.

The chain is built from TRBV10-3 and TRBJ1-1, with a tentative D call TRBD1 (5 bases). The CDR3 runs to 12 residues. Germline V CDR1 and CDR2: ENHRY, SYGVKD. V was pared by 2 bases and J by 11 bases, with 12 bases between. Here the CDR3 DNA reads TGTGCCATCAGTGAGAAGCAGGGTCGGGCTTTCTTT. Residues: CAISEKQGRAFF.

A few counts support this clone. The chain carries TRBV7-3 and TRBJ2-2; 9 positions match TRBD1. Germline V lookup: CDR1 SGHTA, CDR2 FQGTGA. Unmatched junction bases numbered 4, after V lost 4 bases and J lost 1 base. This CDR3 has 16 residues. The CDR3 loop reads CASSSQGAQNTGELFF. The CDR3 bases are TGTGCCAGCAGCTCACAGGGGGCGCAGAACACCGGGGAGCTGTTTTTT.

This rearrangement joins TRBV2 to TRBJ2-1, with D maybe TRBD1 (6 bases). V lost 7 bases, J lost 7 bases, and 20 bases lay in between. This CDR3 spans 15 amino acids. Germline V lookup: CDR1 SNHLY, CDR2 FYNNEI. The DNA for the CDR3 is TGTGCCAGCACCTTGAGGGGGACCCCTGGGAATGAGCAGTTCTTC. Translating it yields CASTLRGTPGNEQFF. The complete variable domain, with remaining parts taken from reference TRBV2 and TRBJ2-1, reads EPEVTQTPSHQVTQMGQEVILRCVPISNHLYFYWYRQILGQKVEFLVSFYNNEISEKSEIFDDQFSVERPDGSNFTLKIRSTKLEDSAMYFCASTLRGTPGNEQFFGPGTRLTVL.

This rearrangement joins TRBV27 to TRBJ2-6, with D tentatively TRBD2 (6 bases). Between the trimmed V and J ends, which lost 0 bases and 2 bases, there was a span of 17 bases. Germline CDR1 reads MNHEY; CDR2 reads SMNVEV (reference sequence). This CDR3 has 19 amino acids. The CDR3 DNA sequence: TGTGCCAGCAGTTTATCCGGCGGGGACCCCTCAACTGGGGCCAACGTCCTGACTTTC. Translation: CASSLSGGDPSTGANVLTF.

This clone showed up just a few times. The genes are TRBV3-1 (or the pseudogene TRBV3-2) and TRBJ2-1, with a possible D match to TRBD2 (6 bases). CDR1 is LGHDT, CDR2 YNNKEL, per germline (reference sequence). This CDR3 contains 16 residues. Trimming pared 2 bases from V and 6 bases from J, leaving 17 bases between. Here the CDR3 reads CASSQNRQRRGNEQFF. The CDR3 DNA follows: TGTGCCAGCAGCCAAAACCGGCAGCGGCGGGGCAATGAGCAGTTCTTC.

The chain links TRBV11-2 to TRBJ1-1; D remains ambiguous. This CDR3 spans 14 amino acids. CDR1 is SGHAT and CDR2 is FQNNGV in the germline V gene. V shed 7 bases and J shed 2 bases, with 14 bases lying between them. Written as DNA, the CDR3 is TGTGCCAGCAACTATGCCGGGTTAAACACTGAAGCTTTCTTT. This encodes CASNYAGLNTEAFF.

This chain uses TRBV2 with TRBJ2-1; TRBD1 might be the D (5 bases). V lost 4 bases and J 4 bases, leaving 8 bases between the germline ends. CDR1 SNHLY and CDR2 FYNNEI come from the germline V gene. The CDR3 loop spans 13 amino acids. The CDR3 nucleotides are TGTGCCAGCAGTGTGACAGTGTACAATGAGCAGTTCTTC. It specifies CASSVTVYNEQFF. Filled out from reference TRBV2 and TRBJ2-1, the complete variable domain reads EPEVTQTPSHQVTQMGQEVILRCVPISNHLYFYWYRQILGQKVEFLVSFYNNEISEKSEIFDDQFSVERPDGSNFTLKIRSTKLEDSAMYFCASSVTVYNEQFFGPGTRLTVL.

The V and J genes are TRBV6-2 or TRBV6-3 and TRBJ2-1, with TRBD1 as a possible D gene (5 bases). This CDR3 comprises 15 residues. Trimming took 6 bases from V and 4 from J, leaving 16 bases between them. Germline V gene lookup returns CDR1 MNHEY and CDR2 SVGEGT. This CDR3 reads CASSPFVSGYNEQFF. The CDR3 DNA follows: TGTGCCAGCAGCCCCTTTGTGTCAGGGTACAATGAGCAGTTCTTC.

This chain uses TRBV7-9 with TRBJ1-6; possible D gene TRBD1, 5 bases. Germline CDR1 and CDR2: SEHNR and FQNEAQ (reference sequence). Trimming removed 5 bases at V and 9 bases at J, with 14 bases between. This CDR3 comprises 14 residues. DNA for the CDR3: TGTGCCAGCAGCCGGGACTCTAACCGTTCACCCCTCCACTTT. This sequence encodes CASSRDSNRSPLHF.

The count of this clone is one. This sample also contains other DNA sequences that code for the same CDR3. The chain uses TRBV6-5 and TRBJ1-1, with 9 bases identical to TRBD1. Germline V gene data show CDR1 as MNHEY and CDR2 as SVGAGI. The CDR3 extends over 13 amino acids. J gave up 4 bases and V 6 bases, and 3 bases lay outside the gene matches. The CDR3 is CASSRQGGTEAFF. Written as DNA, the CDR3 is TGTGCCAGCAGCCGACAGGGGGGCACTGAAGCTTTCTTT.

This CDR3 is CASSPRQGPSSVHF. CDR3 DNA: TGTGCCAGCAGCCCCAGGCAGGGCCCTAGTTCCGTCCACTTT. V and J are TRBV6-5 and TRBJ1-6; perhaps TRBD1 as D (5 bases). Trimming shortened V by 6 bases and J by 17 bases, and 23 bases separated the two germline ends. The germline V gene encodes CDR1 MNHEY and CDR2 SVGAGI. This CDR3 contains 14 residues.

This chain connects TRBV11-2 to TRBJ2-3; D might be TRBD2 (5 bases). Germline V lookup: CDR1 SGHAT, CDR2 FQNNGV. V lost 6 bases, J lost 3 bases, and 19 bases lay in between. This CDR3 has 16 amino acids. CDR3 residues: CASSPSSALATDTQYF. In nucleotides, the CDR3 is TGTGCCAGCAGTCCCTCCTCCGCGCTAGCAACAGATACGCAGTATTTT.

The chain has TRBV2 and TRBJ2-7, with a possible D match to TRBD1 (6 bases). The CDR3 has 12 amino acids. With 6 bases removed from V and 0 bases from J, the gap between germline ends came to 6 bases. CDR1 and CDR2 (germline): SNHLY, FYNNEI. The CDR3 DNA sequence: TGTGCCAGCAGGGACAGCTCCTACGAGCAGTACTTC. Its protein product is CASRDSSYEQYF. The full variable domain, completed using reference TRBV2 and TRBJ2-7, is EPEVTQTPSHQVTQMGQEVILRCVPISNHLYFYWYRQILGQKVEFLVSFYNNEISEKSEIFDDQFSVERPDGSNFTLKIRSTKLEDSAMYFCASRDSSYEQYFGPGTRLTVT.

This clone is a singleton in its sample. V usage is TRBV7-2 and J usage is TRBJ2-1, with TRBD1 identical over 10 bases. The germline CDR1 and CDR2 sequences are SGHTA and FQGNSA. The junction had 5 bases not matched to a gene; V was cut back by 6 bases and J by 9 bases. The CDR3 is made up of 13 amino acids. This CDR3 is CASRPTGGSEQFF. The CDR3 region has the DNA TGTGCCAGCAGGCCGACAGGGGGCAGTGAGCAGTTCTTC.

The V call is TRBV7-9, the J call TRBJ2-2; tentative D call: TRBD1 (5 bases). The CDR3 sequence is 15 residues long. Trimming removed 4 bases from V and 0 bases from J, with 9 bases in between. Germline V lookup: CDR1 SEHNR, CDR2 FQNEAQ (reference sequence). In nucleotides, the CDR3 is TGTGCCAGCAGCTATAACAGGCCGAACACCGGGGAGCTGTTTTTT. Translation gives CASSYNRPNTGELFF. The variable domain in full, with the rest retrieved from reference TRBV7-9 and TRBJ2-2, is DTGVSQNPRHKITKRGQNVTFRCDPISEHNRLYWYRQTLGQGPEFLTYFQNEAQLEKSRLLSDRFSAERPKGSFSTLEIQRTEQGDSAMYLCASSYNRPNTGELFFGEGSRLTVL.

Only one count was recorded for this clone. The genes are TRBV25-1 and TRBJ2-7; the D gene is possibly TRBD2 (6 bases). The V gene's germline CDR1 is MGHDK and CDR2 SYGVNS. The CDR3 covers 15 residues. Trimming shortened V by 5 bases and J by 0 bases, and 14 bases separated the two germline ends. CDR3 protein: CASSLATASSYEQYF. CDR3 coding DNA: TGTGCCAGCAGTCTAGCGACTGCTAGCTCCTACGAGCAGTACTTC.

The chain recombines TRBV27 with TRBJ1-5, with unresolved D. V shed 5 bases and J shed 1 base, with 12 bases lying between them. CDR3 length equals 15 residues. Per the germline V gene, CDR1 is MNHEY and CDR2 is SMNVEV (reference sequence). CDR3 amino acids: CASSPSGGSNQPQHF. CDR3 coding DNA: TGTGCCAGCAGTCCCTCCGGAGGGAGCAATCAGCCCCAGCATTTT.

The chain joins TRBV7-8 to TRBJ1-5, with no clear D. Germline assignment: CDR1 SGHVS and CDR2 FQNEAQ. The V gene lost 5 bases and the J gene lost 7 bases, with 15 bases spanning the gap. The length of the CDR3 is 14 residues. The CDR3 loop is CASSQDGGYQPQHF. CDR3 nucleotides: TGTGCCAGCAGCCAAGATGGAGGGTACCAGCCCCAGCATTTT. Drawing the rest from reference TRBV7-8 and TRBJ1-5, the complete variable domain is GAGVSQSPRYKVAKRGQDVALRCDPISGHVSLFWYQQALGQGPEFLTYFQNEAQLDKSGLPSDRFFAERPEGSVSTLKIQRTQQEDSAVYLCASSQDGGYQPQHFGDGTRLSIL.